These 10 T cell receptor beta chains were all obtained from the same sample, sequenced in a study of blood T cell repertoires in COVID-19 (dated by TCRdb to 2018 to 2021). Library construction relied on the immunoSEQ multiplex PCR assay. What TCRdb holds here is the immuneACCESS table cut down to in-frame rearrangements. Part of the clones is not present; checked against another copy, under half of the missing clones reflect an unresolved V gene, and the others are unexplained. Present in this sample are around 180,000 clones, approximately 79% of which were seen just once. The ten largest clones add up to about 3% of the sample. Material for sequencing was peripheral blood. Source of these receptors: a woman of 80 years or more with acute or convalescent COVID-19.

The genes are TRBV9 and TRBJ2-3, with TRBD1 identical over 11 bases. From germline, CDR1 is SGDLS and CDR2 YYNGEE. The junction had 8 bases not matched to a gene; V was cut back by 2 bases and J by 6 bases. This CDR3 is 16 amino acids long. The CDR3 region has the DNA TGTGCCAGCAGCGTGACCGGACAGGGGGCGTCCGATACGCAGTATTTT. Translation gives CASSVTGQGASDTQYF.

This clone has just a few counts. The rearrangement uses TRBV27 and TRBJ1-5; a possible D gene is TRBD1 (6 bases). CDR1 and CDR2 (germline): MNHEY, SMNVEV (reference sequence). Trimming removed 6 bases from V and 5 bases from J, with 17 bases in between. The CDR3 consists of 15 residues. CDR3 in DNA: TGTGCCAGCAGCCCAGTCCAGGGGCGGGATCAGCCCCAGCATTTT. Residues: CASSPVQGRDQPQHF.

The chain joins TRBV9 to TRBJ2-3; TRBD2 aligns across 7 bases. The CDR3 spans 16 residues. V shed 0 bases and J 3 bases; nucleotides not matched to a gene: 7. Germline lookup yields CDR1 SGDLS and CDR2 YYNGEE. CDR3 residues: CASSVGGSGTTDTQYF. The CDR3 bases are TGTGCCAGCAGCGTAGGCGGGAGTGGTACAACAGATACGCAGTATTTT.

The rearrangement joins TRBV10-3 to TRBJ2-7, with 12 bases that match TRBD2. This CDR3 is 17 amino acids long. Germline V gives CDR1 ENHRY, CDR2 SYGVKD. The trim removed 2 bases at V and 9 bases at J, leaving 14 bases unmatched. The CDR3 sequence is CAISEGLAGGSLSRQYF. The CDR3 DNA follows: TGTGCCATCAGTGAGGGGCTAGCGGGAGGGTCCCTCTCGCGGCAGTACTTC.

This sequence joins TRBV6-2 or TRBV6-3 and TRBJ1-5; 8 bases match TRBD1. Germline loops: CDR1 MNHEY, CDR2 SVGEGT. The CDR3 length is 16 residues. V trimming: 4 bases; J trimming: 4 bases; junction bases outside the gene matches: 9. CDR3 coding DNA: TGTGCCAGCAGTTTTGCCGGACAGGGAATTAATCAGCCCCAGCATTTT. Residues: CASSFAGQGINQPQHF.

The gene calls are TRBV27 and TRBJ2-3; 11 bases match TRBD2. The CDR3 is made up of 18 amino acids. V lost 5 bases and J lost 2; bases outside the gene matches: 12. Germline CDR1 is MNHEY and CDR2 is SMNVEV (reference sequence). This CDR3 reads CASSPRLVLAGVTDTQYF. CDR3 nucleotide sequence: TGTGCCAGCAGTCCCCGTTTAGTACTAGCGGGAGTCACAGATACGCAGTATTTT.

This sequence joins TRBV5-1 and TRBJ2-1; 11 bases match TRBD2. The CDR3 consists of 17 residues. Germline V gives CDR1 SGHRS, CDR2 YFSETQ. Trimming at V came to 4 bases and at J to 0 bases, leaving 6 bases not matched to a gene. The CDR3 is CASSLGTSGTSYNEQFF. For the CDR3, the DNA is TGCGCCAGCAGCCTAGGGACTAGCGGTACCTCCTACAATGAGCAGTTCTTC.

This clone was seen at least ten times. The gene calls are TRBV6-5 and TRBJ2-7; TRBD1 matches at 8 bases. The length of the CDR3 is 14 residues. The ends lost 4 bases at V and 4 bases at J; junction bases unmatched: 6. Germline V gene sequence: CDR1 MNHEY, CDR2 SVGAGI. The CDR3 is CASSSGTGGYEQYF. Written as DNA, the CDR3 is TGTGCCAGCAGTTCCGGGACAGGAGGTTACGAGCAGTACTTC.

This clone was counted a single time. The V call is TRBV5-4, the J call TRBJ1-6; 7 bases are shared with TRBD1. CDR3 length: 14 amino acids. V dropped 4 bases and J dropped 7; count of bases not matched to a gene: 5. The germline V gene encodes CDR1 SGHNT and CDR2 YYREEE (reference sequence). CDR3 amino acids: CASSMDRKNSPLHF. The DNA for the CDR3 is TGTGCCAGCAGCATGGACAGGAAGAATTCACCCCTCCACTTT.

V is TRBV5-1 and J is TRBJ2-3, with TRBD2 matching 9 bases. Germline CDR1 reads SGHRS; CDR2 reads YFSETQ. CDR3 length: 15 amino acids. J gave up 4 bases and V 4 bases, and 7 bases lay outside the gene matches. The CDR3 sequence: CASSQGTSLPDTQYF. CDR3 in DNA: TGCGCCAGCAGCCAGGGGACTAGCCTCCCAGATACGCAGTATTTT.